This TCR beta chain appears in the sequencing data of a study of PD-1 blockade in classical Hodgkin lymphoma. Germline CDR1 and CDR2: SQVTM and ANQGSEA. CDR3 length: 13 residues. V gave up 4 bases and J gave up 2 bases; unmatched junction bases: 5. Details on this clone: The antigen is undetermined.

Here immunoSEQ multiplex PCR was the method, and the copy in TCRdb shows in-frame clones only, minus some. The table shows some 100,000 clones, with around 88% occurring only once. Regarding the study as a whole: TCR diversity rose significantly by C4D1 in CD4+ but not CD8+ cells.

All the patients suffered relapse after autologous stem cell transplantation, and brentuximab vedotin exposure differed. The starting material was peripheral blood mononuclear cells (PBMCs), obtained before the second cycle of nivolumab. The V and J genes are TRBV29-1 and TRBJ2-7; TRBD2 matches 7 bases. The source is a human donor with classical Hodgkin lymphoma. In DNA, the CDR3 is TGCAGCGTTGGAATTAGCGGGCCCTACGAGCAGTACTTC. It specifies CSVGISGPYEQYF.